This entry concerns a single T cell receptor beta chain. Trimming pared 2 bases from V and 7 bases from J, leaving 6 bases between. Germline values: CDR1 MDHEN, CDR2 SYDVKM. The CDR3 loop spans 12 amino acids. Repertoires were generated with immunoSEQ multiplex PCR, while TCRdb's copy carries only in-frame clones and drops some. This table holds some 100,000 clones, 85% found once. The data were obtained in a study of blood T cell repertoires in COVID-19. Material for sequencing was peripheral blood. This TCR was recovered from a man aged 45-65 years with active or convalescent COVID-19. V usage is TRBV28 and J usage is TRBJ2-1, with D unclear. CDR3 coding DNA: TGTGCCAGCAGTTTAGGAGTTAATGAGCAGTTCTTC. This encodes CASSLGVNEQFF. Drawing the rest from reference TRBV28 and TRBJ2-1, the complete variable domain is DVKVTQSSRYLVKRTGEKVFLECVQDMDHENMFWYRQDPGLGLRLIYFSYDVKMKEKGDIPEGYSVSREKKERFSLILESASTNQTSMYLCASSLGVNEQFFGPGTRLTVL.